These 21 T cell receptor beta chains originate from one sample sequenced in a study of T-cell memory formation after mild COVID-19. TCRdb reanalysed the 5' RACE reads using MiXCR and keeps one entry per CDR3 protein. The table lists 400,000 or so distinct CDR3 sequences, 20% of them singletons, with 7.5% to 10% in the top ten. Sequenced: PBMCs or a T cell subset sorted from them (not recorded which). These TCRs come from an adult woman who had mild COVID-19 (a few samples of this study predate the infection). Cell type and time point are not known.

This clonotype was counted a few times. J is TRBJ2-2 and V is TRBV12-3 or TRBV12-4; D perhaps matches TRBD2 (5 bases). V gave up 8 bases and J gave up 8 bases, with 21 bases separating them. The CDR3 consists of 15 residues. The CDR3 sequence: CASGALPRGRGELFF. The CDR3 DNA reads TGTGCCAGCGGTGCACTACCACGGGGTCGAGGGGAGCTGTTTTTT.

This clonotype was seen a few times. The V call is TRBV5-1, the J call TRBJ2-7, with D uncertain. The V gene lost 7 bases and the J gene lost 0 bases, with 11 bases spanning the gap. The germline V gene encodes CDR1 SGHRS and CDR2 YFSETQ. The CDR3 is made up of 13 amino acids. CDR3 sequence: CASRRLSSYEQYF. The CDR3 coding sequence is TGCGCCAGCCGTCGACTGAGCTCCTACGAGCAGTACTTC. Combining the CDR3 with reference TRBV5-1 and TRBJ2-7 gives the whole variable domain KAGVTQTPRYLIKTRGQQVTLSCSPISGHRSVSWYQQTPGQGLQFLFEYFSETQRNKGNFPGRFSGRQFSNSRSEMNVSTLELGDSALYLCASRRLSSYEQYFGPGTRLTVT.

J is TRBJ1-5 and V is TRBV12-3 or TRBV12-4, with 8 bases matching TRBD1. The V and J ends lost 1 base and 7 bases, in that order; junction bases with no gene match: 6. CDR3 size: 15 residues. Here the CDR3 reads CASSLGTGMDQPQHF. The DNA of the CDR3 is TGTGCCAGCAGTTTAGGGACAGGGATGGACCAGCCCCAGCATTTT.

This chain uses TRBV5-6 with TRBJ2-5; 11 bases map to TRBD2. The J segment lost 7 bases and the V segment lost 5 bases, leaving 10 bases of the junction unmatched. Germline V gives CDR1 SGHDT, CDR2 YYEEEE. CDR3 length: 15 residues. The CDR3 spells CASRSTSGGWGTQYF. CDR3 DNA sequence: TGTGCCAGCAGGTCAACTAGCGGGGGCTGGGGGACCCAGTACTTC.

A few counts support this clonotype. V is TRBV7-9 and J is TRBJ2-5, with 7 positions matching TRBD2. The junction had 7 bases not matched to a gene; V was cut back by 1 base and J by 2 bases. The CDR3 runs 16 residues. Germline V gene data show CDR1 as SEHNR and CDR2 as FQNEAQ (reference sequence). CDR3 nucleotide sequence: TGTGCCAGCAGCTTAGGGCCAGCGGGACGACAAGAGACCCAGTACTTC. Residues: CASSLGPAGRQETQYF. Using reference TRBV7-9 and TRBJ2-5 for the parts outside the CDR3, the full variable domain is DTGVSQNPRHKITKRGQNVTFRCDPISEHNRLYWYRQTLGQGPEFLTYFQNEAQLEKSRLLSDRFSAERPKGSFSTLEIQRTEQGDSAMYLCASSLGPAGRQETQYFGPGTRLLVL.

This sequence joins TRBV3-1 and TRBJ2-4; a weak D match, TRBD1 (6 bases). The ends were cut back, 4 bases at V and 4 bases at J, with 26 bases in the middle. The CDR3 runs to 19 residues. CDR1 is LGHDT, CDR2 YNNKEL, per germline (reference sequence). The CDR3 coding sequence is TGTGCCAGCAGCCGTACCCCACCCGGGACACAAACGGGAAAAAACATTCAGTACTTC. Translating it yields CASSRTPPGTQTGKNIQYF. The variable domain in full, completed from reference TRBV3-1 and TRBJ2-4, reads DTAVSQTPKYLVTQMGNDKSIKCEQNLGHDTMYWYKQDSKKFLKIMFSYNNKELIINETVPNRFSPKSPDKAHLNLHINSLELGDSAVYFCASSRTPPGTQTGKNIQYFGAGTRLSVL.

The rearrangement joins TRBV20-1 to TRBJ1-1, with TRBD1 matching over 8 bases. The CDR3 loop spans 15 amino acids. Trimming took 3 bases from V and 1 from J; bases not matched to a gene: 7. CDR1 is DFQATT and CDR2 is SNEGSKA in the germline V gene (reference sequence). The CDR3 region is CSASLVTGANTEAFF. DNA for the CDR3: TGCAGTGCTAGCCTGGTGACAGGGGCGAACACTGAAGCTTTCTTT.

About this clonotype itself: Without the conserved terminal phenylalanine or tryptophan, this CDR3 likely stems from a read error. CDR3 sequence: CAITPNLGTGDNEQFL. The DNA for the CDR3 is TGTGCCATCACGCCGAACCTCGGGACAGGGGACAATGAGCAGTTCTTA. The rearrangement joins TRBV10-3 to TRBJ2-1; TRBD1 matches at 10 bases. The CDR3 runs to 16 residues. J was trimmed by 5 bases and V by 7 bases; bases with no gene match: 11. CDR1 and CDR2 from the germline V gene are ENHRY and SYGVKD.

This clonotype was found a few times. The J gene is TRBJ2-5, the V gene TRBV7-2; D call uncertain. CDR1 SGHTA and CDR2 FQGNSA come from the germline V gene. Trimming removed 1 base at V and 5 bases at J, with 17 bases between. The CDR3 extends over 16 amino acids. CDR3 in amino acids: CASSLEVGRRKETQYF. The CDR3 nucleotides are TGTGCCAGCAGCTTAGAGGTGGGCAGGCGAAAGGAGACCCAGTACTTC.

CDR3 sequence: CASSFMGGSSYNEQFF. In DNA, the CDR3 is TGTGCCAGCAGTTTTATGGGGGGGAGCTCCTACAATGAGCAGTTCTTC. The chain combines TRBV12-3 or TRBV12-4 with TRBJ2-1, with TRBD2 matching over 7 bases. The CDR3 is 16 residues long. V trimming: 3 bases; J trimming: 0 bases; junction bases outside the gene matches: 5.

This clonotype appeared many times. The CDR3 loop is CASSGLAFEQFF. CDR3 DNA: TGTGCCAGCAGTGGACTAGCATTTGAGCAGTTCTTC. The J gene is TRBJ2-1, the V gene TRBV2, with 7 bases matching TRBD2. The length of the CDR3 is 12 residues. Germline CDR1 is SNHLY and CDR2 is FYNNEI. V shed 4 bases and J 9 bases; nucleotides not matched to a gene: 3. The full variable domain, completed using reference TRBV2 and TRBJ2-1, is EPEVTQTPSHQVTQMGQEVILRCVPISNHLYFYWYRQILGQKVEFLVSFYNNEISEKSEIFDDQFSVERPDGSNFTLKIRSTKLEDSAMYFCASSGLAFEQFFGPGTRLTVL.

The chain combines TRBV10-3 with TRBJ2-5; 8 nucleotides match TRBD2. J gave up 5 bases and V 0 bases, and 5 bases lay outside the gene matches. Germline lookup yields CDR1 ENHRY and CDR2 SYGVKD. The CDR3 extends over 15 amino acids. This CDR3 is CAISESSGGLETQYF. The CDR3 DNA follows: TGTGCCATCAGTGAGTCAAGCGGGGGCTTGGAGACCCAGTACTTC.

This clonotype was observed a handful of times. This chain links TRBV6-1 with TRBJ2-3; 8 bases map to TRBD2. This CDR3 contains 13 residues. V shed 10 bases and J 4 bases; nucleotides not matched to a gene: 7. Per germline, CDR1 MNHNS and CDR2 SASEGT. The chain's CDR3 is CAIPGREADTQYF. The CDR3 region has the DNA TGTGCCATCCCGGGGCGGGAGGCAGATACGCAGTATTTT.

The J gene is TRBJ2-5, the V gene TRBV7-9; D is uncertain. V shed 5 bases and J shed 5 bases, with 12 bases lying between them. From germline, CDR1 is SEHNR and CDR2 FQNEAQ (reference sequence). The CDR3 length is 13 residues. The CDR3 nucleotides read TGTGCCAGCAGCCGTGAAGGGTTGGAGACCCAGTACTTC. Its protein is CASSREGLETQYF.

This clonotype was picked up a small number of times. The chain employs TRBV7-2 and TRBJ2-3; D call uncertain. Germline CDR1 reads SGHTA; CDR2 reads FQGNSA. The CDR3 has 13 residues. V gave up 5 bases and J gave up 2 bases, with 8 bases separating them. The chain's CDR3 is CASSPVYTDTQYF. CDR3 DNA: TGTGCCAGCAGCCCTGTATACACAGATACGCAGTATTTT.

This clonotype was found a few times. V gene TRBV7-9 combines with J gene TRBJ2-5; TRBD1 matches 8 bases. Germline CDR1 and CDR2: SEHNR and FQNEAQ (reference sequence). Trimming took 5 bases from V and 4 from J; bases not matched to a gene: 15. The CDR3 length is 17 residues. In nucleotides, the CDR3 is TGTGCCAGCAGCCGGGGACAGGCCCCCGGTGGGCGAGAGACCCAGTACTTC. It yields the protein CASSRGQAPGGRETQYF.

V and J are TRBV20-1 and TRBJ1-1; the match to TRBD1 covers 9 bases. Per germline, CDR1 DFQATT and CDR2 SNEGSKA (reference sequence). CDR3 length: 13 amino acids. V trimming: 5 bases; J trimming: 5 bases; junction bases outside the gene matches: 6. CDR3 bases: TGCAGTGCTCCGGGACAGGGAGTAACTGAAGCTTTCTTT. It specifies CSAPGQGVTEAFF.

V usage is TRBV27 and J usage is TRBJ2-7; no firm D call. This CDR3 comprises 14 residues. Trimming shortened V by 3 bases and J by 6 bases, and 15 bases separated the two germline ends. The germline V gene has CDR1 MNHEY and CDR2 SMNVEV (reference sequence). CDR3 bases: TGTGCCAGCAGTTTCTCTAAGGACGATTTCGAGCAGTACTTC. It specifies CASSFSKDDFEQYF.

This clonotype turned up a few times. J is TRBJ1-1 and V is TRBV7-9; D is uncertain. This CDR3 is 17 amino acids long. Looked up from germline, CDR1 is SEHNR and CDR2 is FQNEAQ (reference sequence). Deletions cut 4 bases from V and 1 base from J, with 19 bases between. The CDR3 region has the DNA TGTGCCAGCAGCTCGCCACGGCGACGGAACACGAACACTGAAGCTTTCTTT. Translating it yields CASSSPRRRNTNTEAFF.

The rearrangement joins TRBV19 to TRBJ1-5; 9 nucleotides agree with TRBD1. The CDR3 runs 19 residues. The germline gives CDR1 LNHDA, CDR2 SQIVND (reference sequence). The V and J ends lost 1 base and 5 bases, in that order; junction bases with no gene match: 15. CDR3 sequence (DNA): TGTGCCAGTAGTATAGTTGGCGGGACAGGGCTCAATTTTTATCAGCCCCAGCATTTT. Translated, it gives CASSIVGGTGLNFYQPQHF.

CDR3 nucleotide sequence: TGCGCCAGCAGCCAAAAAGAAGACCTAGCCTACGAGCAGTACTTC. This translates into CASSQKEDLAYEQYF. The chain carries TRBV23-1 and TRBJ2-7; D remains ambiguous. TRBV23-1 is sorted into the ORF group, with uncertain function. CDR3 size: 15 residues. The V and J ends lost 6 bases and 2 bases respectively, with 17 bases between them.